This record concerns one TCR beta chain sequence. Its target is not known. This record comes from a study of siplizumab effects on memory and regulatory T cells. Looked up from germline, CDR1 is SEHNR and CDR2 is FQNEAQ (reference sequence). Trimming cost V 5 bases and J 5 bases, with 10 bases left between them. The CDR3 spans 14 residues. Study outcomes and limitations: Naive T cells appeared more diverse than memory cells and seemed to be major alloresponse contributors. The average Treg-derived proportion among mappable alloreactive CD4+ clones was about 70% with siplizumab versus 26.9% in controls. Proof of suppressive function in proliferating Tregs from siplizumab cultures was not established. Siplizumab led to significantly less abundant alloreactive sequences that could be traced back to unstimulated CD4+ memory cells.

The repertoire was sequenced with immunoSEQ multiplex PCR; TCRdb's copy has only in-frame clones and lacks some. This table has some 110,000 clones, about 92% appearing once. The sample was CD4+ T cells sorted from blood. V and J are TRBV7-9 and TRBJ1-6; D unresolved. The clonotype comes from a human donor in good health. CDR3 residues: CASSPRSDNSPLHF. Here the CDR3 DNA reads TGTGCCAGCAGCCCCAGGTCCGATAATTCACCCCTCCACTTT. Combining the CDR3 with reference TRBV7-9 and TRBJ1-6 gives the whole variable domain DTGVSQNPRHKITKRGQNVTFRCDPISEHNRLYWYRQTLGQGPEFLTYFQNEAQLEKSRLLSDRFSAERPKGSFSTLEIQRTEQGDSAMYLCASSPRSDNSPLHFGNGTRLTVT.